What follows is one T cell receptor beta chain and its context. Its antigen is still unknown. This CDR3 has 16 residues. The germline V gene encodes CDR1 MNHEY and CDR2 SVGEGT. Between the trimmed V and J ends, which lost 5 bases and 2 bases, there was a span of 17 bases. This record comes from a study of CD8 T cells in ankylosing spondylitis. Libraries of TCR beta came from quantitative 5'-RACE with molecular barcodes. TCRdb recomputed calls from the 5' RACE reads with MiXCR, one row per CDR3 protein. The sample has about 800,000 distinct CDR3 sequences; 10% to 15% are singletons. Study-level results: Significant enrichment of disease-linked clones was reported in matched ankylosing spondylitis synovial fluid. Earlier work had already found some motif variants in reactive arthritis synovial fluid and blood. Made up of under ten highly homologous variants, a TCR beta motif appeared characteristic of ankylosing spondylitis blood. Disease-linked clones proved CD8+ and comparatively uncommon in peripheral blood.

The sequenced material came from blood, either unsorted or a sorted T cell fraction (not recorded which). The TCR was taken from a male donor with ankylosing spondylitis. The chain links TRBV6-2 or TRBV6-3 to TRBJ2-3, with a weak D call TRBD2 (5 bases). Here the CDR3 DNA reads TGTGCCAGCAGTCGCCCAAGCAGCGGTTACACAGATACGCAGTATTTT. This encodes CASSRPSSGYTDTQYF.